The TCR beta chain under discussion was sequenced for a study of T-cell reconstitution after alpha-beta-depleted transplantation in children. Study results and limitations: When one year had passed after transplant, most T-cell counts and diversity came from newly produced T cells. Two months or so post-transplant, alpha-beta T cells reportedly derived from several hundred expanded graft clones.

Unique molecular identifiers were incorporated during preparation of the TCRbeta library. Using its own MiXCR run on the PCR reads, TCRdb lists one record per CDR3 protein. The repertoire includes 250,000 to 400,000 distinct CDR3 sequences, around 25% of them detected once, and about a tenth sits in the top ten. Of note for this clonotype: As yet, its antigen is unknown.

V trimming: 5 bases; J trimming: 6 bases; junction bases outside the gene matches: 5. From germline, CDR1 is SGHTS and CDR2 YDEGEE. This CDR3 is 15 amino acids long. Source: PBMCs, mostly from graft donor cells, taken 180 days after TCRalphabeta/CD19-depleted stem cell transplant. The chain recombines TRBV5-8 with TRBJ2-1; 13 bases match TRBD2. The receptor was derived from a male patient aged 10-17 years who had a stem cell transplant for acute lymphoblastic leukemia, so the T cells may come from the graft donor. The CDR3 reads CASSQRTSGGNEQFF. CDR3 nucleotide sequence: TGTGCCAGCAGTCAGAGGACTAGCGGGGGCAATGAGCAGTTCTTC.